A single sample gave rise to the 14 T cell receptor beta chains below, sequenced in a study of T-cell memory formation after mild COVID-19. TCRdb reprocessed the 5' RACE reads with MiXCR, giving one entry per CDR3 protein. Of 290,000 or so distinct CDR3 sequences listed, around 19% are singletons. Sequenced: PBMCs or a T cell subset sorted from them (not recorded which). These receptors all come from a man between 18 and 29 years old who had mild COVID-19 (a few samples of this study predate the infection). Cell type and time point are not known.

This clonotype occurred a few times. This rearrangement joins TRBV7-2 to TRBJ2-7, with D maybe TRBD1 (5 bases). Looked up from germline, CDR1 is SGHTA and CDR2 is FQGNSA. This CDR3 spans 13 amino acids. V was shortened by 2 bases and J by 8 bases, with 13 bases between the two germline ends. CDR3 region: CASSLILMDKQYF. Here the CDR3 DNA reads TGTGCCAGCAGCTTAATACTCATGGACAAGCAGTACTTC.

The chain has TRBV6-5 and TRBJ1-2; 10 bases agree with TRBD1. The germline V gene has CDR1 MNHEY and CDR2 SVGAGI. With V trimmed by 7 bases and J by 4 bases, 6 bases remained unmatched. The CDR3 consists of 14 residues. This CDR3 reads CASTPGDRGYGYTF. The CDR3 DNA follows: TGTGCCAGCACCCCAGGGGACAGGGGCTATGGCTACACCTTC.

This sequence joins TRBV5-1 and TRBJ1-2, with a weak D call TRBD1 (5 bases). Trimming pared 4 bases from V and 7 bases from J, leaving 17 bases between. The CDR3 has 14 amino acids. From germline, CDR1 is SGHRS and CDR2 YFSETQ. The CDR3 loop reads CASSPGGTPSGYTF. The DNA of the CDR3 is TGCGCCAGCAGCCCGGGGGGGACCCCGTCTGGCTACACCTTC. Full variable domain (rest looked up from reference TRBV5-1 and TRBJ1-2): KAGVTQTPRYLIKTRGQQVTLSCSPISGHRSVSWYQQTPGQGLQFLFEYFSETQRNKGNFPGRFSGRQFSNSRSEMNVSTLELGDSALYLCASSPGGTPSGYTFGSGTRLTVV.

This clonotype appeared a few times. The chain carries TRBV4-3 and TRBJ1-4; D not certain. The CDR3 totals 14 residues. V lost 4 bases and J 3 bases, leaving 9 bases between the germline ends. From germline, CDR1 is LGHNA and CDR2 YSLEER. CDR3 amino acids: CASSPTAANEKLFF. DNA for the CDR3: TGCGCCAGCAGCCCCACAGCAGCTAATGAAAAACTGTTTTTT.

This clonotype occurred many times. The rearrangement joins TRBV20-1 to TRBJ1-6, with TRBD1 as a possible D gene (6 bases). From germline, CDR1 is DFQATT and CDR2 SNEGSKA (reference sequence). The ends were cut back, 1 base at V and 9 bases at J, with 16 bases in the middle. This CDR3 spans 15 amino acids. CDR3 bases: TGCAGTGCTAGAGTTCAACAGGGTGTTGGTTCACCCCTCCACTTT. Protein sequence: CSARVQQGVGSPLHF.

A few counts support this clonotype. The chain joins TRBV4-2 to TRBJ2-7, with D possibly TRBD2 on 6 matching bases. The V end was cut by 3 bases, the J end by 4 bases, with 10 bases between. Germline V gives CDR1 LGHNA, CDR2 YNFKEQ. The CDR3 is 13 residues long. This CDR3 is CASSHGGLYEQYF. The CDR3 nucleotides are TGTGCCAGCAGCCACGGGGGACTTTACGAGCAGTACTTC.

The V call is TRBV3-1, the J call TRBJ2-1, with 7 positions matching TRBD2. The trim removed 2 bases at V and 15 bases at J, leaving 10 bases unmatched. Germline CDR1 reads LGHDT; CDR2 reads YNNKEL (reference sequence). The CDR3 has 13 amino acids. The CDR3 sequence is CASSQLAGGGVFF. The CDR3 nucleotides are TGTGCCAGCAGCCAACTCGCTGGGGGAGGGGTGTTCTTC.

This clonotype was counted a single time. The genes are TRBV28 and TRBJ2-3; D is tentatively TRBD1 or TRBD2 (5 bases each). The CDR3 spans 12 residues. Trimming pared 8 bases from V and 4 bases from J, leaving 10 bases between. Germline CDR1 reads MDHEN; CDR2 reads SYDVKM. Here the CDR3 DNA reads TGTGCCAGCGGGGGTGAGGCAGATACGCAGTATTTT. It encodes CASGGEADTQYF.

The chain is built from TRBV7-2 and TRBJ1-6; tentatively, D is TRBD1 (5 bases). Germline V gene data show CDR1 as SGHTA and CDR2 as FQGNSA. The CDR3 extends over 13 amino acids. V was trimmed by 1 base and J by 13 bases, leaving 11 bases between them. The CDR3 DNA reads TGTGCCAGCAGCTTAGAGGACACCCCTCCCCTCCACTTT. Its translation is CASSLEDTPPLHF.

This clonotype was seen a few times. The rearrangement uses TRBV12-3 or TRBV12-4 and TRBJ1-1, with D unclear. There are 12 residues in the CDR3. The ends were cut back, 3 bases at V and 10 bases at J, with 12 bases in the middle. This CDR3 is CASSFGAGRAFF. DNA of the CDR3: TGTGCCAGCAGTTTTGGAGCCGGGCGAGCTTTCTTT.

The rearrangement uses TRBV20-1 and TRBJ2-1, with D perhaps TRBD2 (5 bases). The CDR3 totals 15 residues. V lost 6 bases to trimming and J lost 3 bases, with 18 bases between them. Germline V lookup: CDR1 DFQATT, CDR2 SNEGSKA (reference sequence). The CDR3 region has the DNA TGCAGTGCGCCCGATGGCCGGGGAGACTACAATGAGCAGTTCTTC. It encodes CSAPDGRGDYNEQFF.

This clonotype was found many times. This chain joins TRBV4-1 and TRBJ2-1, with D tentatively TRBD1 or TRBD2 (6 bases each). CDR3 length: 16 amino acids. Germline V lookup: CDR1 MGHRA, CDR2 YSYEKL. V was cut by 3 bases and J by 0 bases, with 12 bases left in between. The DNA of the CDR3 is TGCGCCAGCAGCCAGAGGGGGGCCAGCTCCTACAATGAGCAGTTCTTC. It yields the protein CASSQRGASSYNEQFF.

V and J are TRBV9 and TRBJ2-7; TRBD1 is a possible D gene (6 bases). The germline V gene has CDR1 SGDLS and CDR2 YYNGEE. The CDR3 sequence is 15 residues long. V shed 2 bases and J shed 7 bases, with 19 bases lying between them. The CDR3 DNA sequence: TGTGCCAGCAGCGTTGGGACAACCTTCACGGGGGAGCAGTACTTC. Translation gives CASSVGTTFTGEQYF. Full variable domain (rest looked up from reference TRBV9 and TRBJ2-7): DSGVTQTPKHLITATGQRVTLRCSPRSGDLSVYWYQQSLDQGLQFLIQYYNGEERAKGNILERFSAQQFPDLHSELNLSSLELGDSALYFCASSVGTTFTGEQYFGPGTRLTVT.

The chain joins TRBV20-1 to TRBJ2-7; the match to TRBD2 covers 8 bases. The V gene's germline CDR1 is DFQATT and CDR2 SNEGSKA (reference sequence). V lost 3 bases to trimming and J lost 4 bases; unmatched junction nucleotides: 5. The length of the CDR3 is 13 residues. The CDR3 nucleotides are TGCAGTGCTAGCGCCGGGGGGGTTTACGAGCAGTACTTC. This sequence encodes CSASAGGVYEQYF.